The 24 T cell receptor beta chains below all came from one sample that was sequenced in a study of blood T cell repertoires in COVID-19 (dated by TCRdb to 2018 to 2021). Library method: the immunoSEQ multiplex PCR assay. TCRdb carries this immuneACCESS record with in-frame sequences only. Its versions omit some clonotypes, under half of them owing to an unresolved V gene in the studies checked, with the rest unexplained. The sample includes 85,000 to 120,000 clones, with around nine tenths observed a single time. Jointly, the top ten make up 2% to 2.5% of the sample. Specimen: peripheral blood. The receptors derive from a man aged 50-59 years with active COVID-19.

This CDR3 is CASSSGGLGEKLFF. CDR3 sequence (DNA): TGTGCCAGCAGCTCAGGGGGCTTGGGTGAAAAACTGTTTTTT. The chain couples TRBV6-5 to TRBJ1-4; 8 bases are a match to TRBD1. CDR1 MNHEY and CDR2 SVGAGI come from the germline V gene. V shed 6 bases and J 7 bases; nucleotides not matched to a gene: 7. The CDR3 covers 14 residues.

The genes are TRBV14 and TRBJ2-1; TRBD2 agrees at 7 bases. V dropped 5 bases and J dropped 3; count of bases not matched to a gene: 4. CDR1 is SGHDN and CDR2 is FVKESK in the germline V gene. There are 14 residues in the CDR3. This CDR3 reads CASSLASGYNEQFF. The CDR3 DNA reads TGTGCCAGCAGCTTGGCTAGCGGCTACAATGAGCAGTTCTTC.

The chain recombines TRBV5-1 with TRBJ2-7; tentative D call: TRBD1 (5 bases). Trimming removed 0 bases at V and 4 bases at J, with 8 bases between. The CDR3 length is 13 residues. Germline V gene lookup returns CDR1 SGHRS and CDR2 YFSETQ. CDR3 protein: CASSLAQGYEQYF. CDR3 coding DNA: TGCGCCAGCAGCTTGGCCCAGGGTTACGAGCAGTACTTC.

The chain recombines TRBV7-2 with TRBJ1-2; 8 nucleotides agree with TRBD1. Trimming at V came to 5 bases and at J to 7 bases, leaving 12 bases not matched to a gene. The CDR3 consists of 15 residues. Germline CDR1 SGHTA, CDR2 FQGNSA. The CDR3 DNA follows: TGTGCCAGCAGCCCCCTGGCAGGGGGCGCGAGTGGCTACACCTTC. Protein: CASSPLAGGASGYTF.

The chain recombines TRBV5-1 with TRBJ1-2; the D is unclear. The CDR3 contains 13 residues. Germline assignment: CDR1 SGHRS and CDR2 YFSETQ. Trimming took off 0 bases at V and 7 bases at J, with 10 bases between the two ends. In nucleotides, the CDR3 is TGCGCCAGCAGCTTGGCCGGGTACTCTGGCTACACCTTC. Protein product: CASSLAGYSGYTF.

V and J are TRBV6-5 and TRBJ1-2; D call uncertain. Germline V CDR1 and CDR2: MNHEY, SVGAGI. The CDR3 runs 13 residues. The germline V and J ends were trimmed by 7 bases and 8 bases, with 17 bases remaining between them. Written as DNA, the CDR3 is TGTGCCAGCAAGGGAGGTAGGGTCGGCGGCTACACCTTC. This sequence encodes CASKGGRVGGYTF.

CDR3 coding DNA: TGTGCCAGCAGCCCCTTCGACAGGAAATCCTACGAGCAGTACTTC. It is translated as CASSPFDRKSYEQYF. The V and J genes are TRBV5-8 and TRBJ2-7; D is possibly TRBD1 (6 bases). Germline assignment: CDR1 SGHTS and CDR2 YDEGEE. The CDR3 loop spans 15 amino acids. V was pared by 4 bases and J by 1 base, with 15 bases between.

The chain couples TRBV30 to TRBJ2-3, with 9 nucleotides matching TRBD2. Germline CDR1 GTSNPN, CDR2 SVGIG (reference sequence). The CDR3 contains 16 residues. J was trimmed by 1 base and V by 3 bases; bases with no gene match: 8. CDR3 sequence (DNA): TGTGCCTGGAGCGGCGGGGGGGCGCTTGGCACAGATACGCAGTATTTT. Translated, it gives CAWSGGGALGTDTQYF.

The rearrangement uses TRBV18 and TRBJ2-7; a possible D gene is TRBD1 (5 bases). The V and J ends lost 6 bases and 5 bases respectively, with 14 bases between them. The CDR3 covers 13 residues. From germline, CDR1 is KGHSH and CDR2 LQKENI. CDR3 sequence: CASSKQGWDEQYF. As DNA, the CDR3 is TGTGCCAGCTCGAAGCAGGGCTGGGACGAGCAGTACTTC. Filled out from reference TRBV18 and TRBJ2-7, the complete variable domain reads NAGVMQNPRHLVRRRGQEARLRCSPMKGHSHVYWYRQLPEEGLKFMVYLQKENIIDESGMPKERFSAEFPKEGPSILRIQQVVRGDSAAYFCASSKQGWDEQYFGPGTRLTVT.

The V and J genes are TRBV5-5 and TRBJ2-5, with unresolved D. CDR3 size: 13 residues. Looked up from germline, CDR1 is SGHKS and CDR2 is YYEKEE (reference sequence). Between the trimmed V and J ends, which lost 4 bases and 5 bases, there was a span of 12 bases. This CDR3 reads CASSKPAGETQYF. The CDR3 nucleotides are TGTGCCAGCAGCAAGCCTGCCGGGGAGACCCAGTACTTC.

This chain joins TRBV2 and TRBJ2-7; a possible D gene is TRBD2 (6 bases). Trimming took 11 bases from V and 4 from J, leaving 18 bases between them. From germline, CDR1 is SNHLY and CDR2 FYNNEI. The length of the CDR3 is 13 residues. The CDR3 nucleotides are TGTGCCCCTGGGGACCGCGGAGGGTACGAGCAGTACTTC. Its protein is CAPGDRGGYEQYF.

The chain couples TRBV10-3 to TRBJ2-5; 9 nucleotides agree with TRBD2. V shed 0 bases, J shed 5 bases, and the junction held 10 bases outside the gene matches. Per the germline V gene, CDR1 is ENHRY and CDR2 is SYGVKD. CDR3 length: 17 amino acids. In DNA, the CDR3 is TGTGCCATCAGTGAGTCGGGGCTAGCGGGGAGCGTGGAGACCCAGTACTTC. Translated: CAISESGLAGSVETQYF.

The chain is built from TRBV13 and TRBJ2-7; possible D gene TRBD2, 5 bases. CDR1 PRHDT and CDR2 FYEKMQ come from the germline V gene (reference sequence). The CDR3 totals 13 residues. The V end lost 2 bases, the J end lost 2 bases, and 7 bases lay between the germline ends. CDR3 nucleotides: TGTGCCAGCAGCTTACAAGCGGCCTACGAGCAGTACTTC. Translation: CASSLQAAYEQYF.

The chain links TRBV6-5 to TRBJ2-3, with 8 bases matching TRBD2. Germline CDR1 is MNHEY and CDR2 is SVGAGI. V gave up 5 bases and J gave up 11 bases; unmatched junction bases: 9. The CDR3 is 13 amino acids. CDR3 loop: CASSKGGAGGQYF. The CDR3, as DNA: TGTGCCAGCAGTAAGGGAGGCGCGGGGGGGCAGTATTTT.

The chain carries TRBV7-2 and TRBJ2-1; 12 bases match TRBD2. Per the germline V gene, CDR1 is SGHTA and CDR2 is FQGNSA. This CDR3 spans 16 amino acids. V trimming: 1 base; J trimming: 15 bases; junction bases outside the gene matches: 13. Here the CDR3 reads CASSLGLTSGGQGVFF. The CDR3 bases are TGTGCCAGCAGCTTAGGCTTGACTAGCGGGGGACAAGGAGTGTTCTTC.

This clone was seen just once. V is TRBV12-3 or TRBV12-4 and J is TRBJ2-1; 7 bases map to TRBD2. The CDR3 runs to 13 residues. Trimming cost V 5 bases and J 8 bases; bases outside gene matches: 6. For the CDR3, the DNA is TGTGCCAGCAGTCCCCCGGGACTACATGAGCAGTTCTTC. Translated: CASSPPGLHEQFF.

V is TRBV3-1 (or the pseudogene TRBV3-2) and J is TRBJ1-1; 8 positions agree with TRBD1. V gave up 4 bases and J gave up 4 bases; unmatched junction bases: 2. This CDR3 contains 13 residues. Germline V gene data show CDR1 as LGHDT and CDR2 as YNNKEL (reference sequence). As DNA, the CDR3 is TGTGCCAGCAGCCTTACAGGGGGCACTGAAGCTTTCTTT. It is translated as CASSLTGGTEAFF.

This chain joins TRBV6-5 and TRBJ1-2, with no clear D. Germline V CDR1 and CDR2: MNHEY, SVGAGI. The CDR3 loop spans 14 amino acids. V was trimmed by 2 bases and J by 3 bases, leaving 10 bases between them. CDR3 DNA sequence: TGTGCCAGCAGTTACCAGGCAGACCACTATGGCTACACCTTC. Amino acids: CASSYQADHYGYTF.

This clone was detected once. CDR3 residues: CASSVTVLGELFF. In DNA, the CDR3 is TGTGCCAGCAGCGTAACTGTACTGGGGGAGCTGTTTTTT. This chain connects TRBV9 to TRBJ2-2, with D hard to call. Trimming removed 1 base from V and 8 bases from J, with 9 bases in between. CDR3 length: 13 amino acids. Germline CDR1 is SGDLS and CDR2 is YYNGEE.

The chain links TRBV7-2 to TRBJ1-2; D possibly corresponds to TRBD1 (6 bases). Germline CDR1 SGHTA, CDR2 FQGNSA. The V end was cut by 5 bases, the J end by 8 bases, with 18 bases between. CDR3 size: 14 residues. CDR3 sequence (DNA): TGTGCCAGCAGCCCCCGCTACCCAGGGGAGGGCTACACCTTC. This gives the protein CASSPRYPGEGYTF.

The CDR3 sequence: CASSLELGGPAQETQYF. Here the CDR3 DNA reads TGTGCCAGCAGCTTAGAATTGGGGGGGCCAGCCCAAGAGACCCAGTACTTC. The J gene is TRBJ2-5, the V gene TRBV11-2, with TRBD2 as a possible D gene (7 bases). Germline CDR1 SGHAT, CDR2 FQNNGV. V was pared by 0 bases and J by 1 base, with 15 bases between. This CDR3 contains 17 residues.

CDR3 loop: CASSRGAYEQYF. The CDR3 DNA follows: TGTGCCAGCAGTCGGGGGGCCTACGAGCAGTACTTC. V gene TRBV5-6 combines with J gene TRBJ2-7; 7 nucleotides align to TRBD2. The V segment lost 5 bases and the J segment 2 bases; nucleotides outside the gene matches: 1. This CDR3 comprises 12 residues. Germline values: CDR1 SGHDT, CDR2 YYEEEE.

This clone was seen once. The rearrangement links TRBV1 to TRBJ1-4. TRBV1 is classified as a pseudogene. The CDR3 is made up of 14 amino acids. The CDR3: CTSSQDRGGEKLFF. CDR3 sequence (DNA): TGCACCAGCAGCCAAGATCGGGGAGGTGAAAAACTGTTTTTT.

The DNA for the CDR3 is TGTGCCAGCAGTGAACAGGCAGTTGAGCAGTTCTTC. Amino acids: CASSEQAVEQFF. This chain uses TRBV6-1 with TRBJ2-1; no clear D. The CDR3 is 12 amino acids. Germline CDR1 is MNHNS and CDR2 is SASEGT. V was clipped by 2 bases and J by 9 bases, with 8 bases between them.